This T cell receptor (beta chain) was captured by sequencing in a study of blood T cell repertoires in COVID-19. This CDR3 is 15 amino acids long. Germline lookup yields CDR1 SGHTA and CDR2 FQGNSA. V lost 10 bases and J lost 6; bases outside the gene matches: 8. Sequencing was performed with immunoSEQ multiplex PCR; in TCRdb, only in-frame clones are kept and a portion is missing. Here the sample spans over 100,000 clones, 60% to 85% being singletons. The TCR was taken from a human donor in a cohort sampled during active or convalescent COVID-19. Sequenced material: peripheral blood. The chain uses TRBV7-2 and TRBJ2-2; the match to TRBD2 covers 13 bases. The CDR3 DNA is TGTGCCACCCAAACTAGCGGGAGGGCCTCCGGGGAGCTGTTTTTT. As protein: CATQTSGRASGELFF.